A selection of T cell receptor beta chains follows, all from one sample in a study of blood T cell repertoires in COVID-19. TCRdb's copy holds only in-frame clones and misses some; the assay was immunoSEQ multiplex PCR. This repertoire shows approximately 120,000 clones, roughly 90% found once; its top ten account for 2.1%. Source material: peripheral blood. These TCRs come from a man in his fifties with COVID-19, enrolled during active disease. Each CDR3 is given with its conserved first and last residue. Each record gives: D gene, clone size, V gene, J gene, CDR3 DNA, CDR3 protein. D genes are given only for firm matches. For some rows the clone size is stated as once, few or many, or as a class when expanded; others skip it.

d_call: TRBD2; clone_size: -; v_call: TRBV7-2; j_call: TRBJ2-1; cdr3_nt: TGTGCCAGCAGCCTTGGGGCTAGCGGACACAATGAGCAGTTCTTC; cdr3_aa: CASSLGASGHNEQFF
d_call: TRBD2; clone_size: -; v_call: TRBV27; j_call: TRBJ2-2; cdr3_nt: TGTGCCAGCGCCTTACTAGCGGGAGGAATCGGGGAGCTGTTTTTT; cdr3_aa: CASALLAGGIGELFF
d_call: TRBD2; clone_size: once; v_call: TRBV27; j_call: TRBJ2-7; cdr3_nt: TGTGCCAGCAGAAGGCGGACTAGCGGGAGCTCCTACGAGCAGTACTTC; cdr3_aa: CASRRRTSGSSYEQYF
d_call: TRBD2; clone_size: -; v_call: TRBV3-1/TRBV3-2; j_call: TRBJ2-1; cdr3_nt: TGTGCCAGCAGCCAAGATCAGCGGGAGGGGGGTGAGCAGTTCTTC; cdr3_aa: CASSQDQREGGEQFF
d_call: -; clone_size: -; v_call: TRBV7-9; j_call: TRBJ1-4; cdr3_nt: TGTGCCAGCAGCTTAGTCACGGGGAGTAATGAAAAACTGTTTTTT; cdr3_aa: CASSLVTGSNEKLFF
d_call: TRBD2; clone_size: -; v_call: TRBV10-3; j_call: TRBJ2-1; cdr3_nt: TGTGCCATCAGTGGTCGGGGAGGGAGGGCCTTTGGTGATGAGCAGTTCTTC; cdr3_aa: CAISGRGGRAFGDEQFF
d_call: -; clone_size: few; v_call: TRBV19; j_call: TRBJ1-1; cdr3_nt: TGTGCCAGTAGTTTCGGGGTCGTCACTGAAGCTTTCTTT; cdr3_aa: CASSFGVVTEAFF
d_call: TRBD2; clone_size: -; v_call: TRBV10-2; j_call: TRBJ2-1; cdr3_nt: TGCGCCAGCAGTCAGACCACCGAGAATGGACTAGCGGGAGCTAATGAGCAGTTCTTC; cdr3_aa: CASSQTTENGLAGANEQFF
d_call: TRBD1; clone_size: -; v_call: TRBV10-3; j_call: TRBJ2-7; cdr3_nt: TGTGCCATCAGTGAGTCCGAGACAGGGGGCTACGAGCAGTACTTC; cdr3_aa: CAISESETGGYEQYF
d_call: -; clone_size: few; v_call: TRBV10-3; j_call: TRBJ2-2; cdr3_nt: TGTGCCATCAAGGGGGCCGGGGAGCTGTTTTTT; cdr3_aa: CAIKGAGELFF
d_call: -; clone_size: -; v_call: TRBV3-1/TRBV3-2; j_call: TRBJ1-1; cdr3_nt: TGTGCCAGCAGCCAAGATAACCCGAGGACTGAAGCTTTCTTT; cdr3_aa: CASSQDNPRTEAFF
d_call: -; clone_size: -; v_call: TRBV7-9; j_call: TRBJ2-7; cdr3_nt: TGTGCCAGCAGCTCCGGGACATACTACGAGCAGTACTTC; cdr3_aa: CASSSGTYYEQYF
d_call: -; clone_size: -; v_call: TRBV2; j_call: TRBJ1-5; cdr3_nt: TGTGCCAGCAGTGAAGGGCAGGGGTTCCCCAGGCCCCAGCATTTT; cdr3_aa: CASSEGQGFPRPQHF
d_call: TRBD1; clone_size: -; v_call: TRBV2; j_call: TRBJ1-6; cdr3_nt: TGTGCCAGCAATAGGGACAGGGGTAATTCACCCCTCCACTTT; cdr3_aa: CASNRDRGNSPLHF
d_call: TRBD2; clone_size: -; v_call: TRBV6-2/TRBV6-3; j_call: TRBJ2-7; cdr3_nt: TGTGCCAGCAGCCTTGGACAGATGGGCGTCCTAGCGGGAGGGGTATACGAGCAGTACTTC; cdr3_aa: CASSLGQMGVLAGGVYEQYF
d_call: TRBD1; clone_size: once; v_call: TRBV5-1; j_call: TRBJ1-1; cdr3_nt: TGCGCCAGCAGCTCGACAGGGACTGAAGCTTTCTTT; cdr3_aa: CASSSTGTEAFF
d_call: TRBD2; clone_size: -; v_call: TRBV10-3; j_call: TRBJ2-3; cdr3_nt: TGTGCCATCAGTGAGTCGGAGCGGGAGTCGCCGCAGTATTTT; cdr3_aa: CAISESERESPQYF
d_call: -; clone_size: -; v_call: TRBV7-2; j_call: TRBJ2-2; cdr3_nt: TGTGCCAGCAGCTCATCCGATGTAGCGTTAACCGGGGAGCTGTTTTTT; cdr3_aa: CASSSSDVALTGELFF
d_call: -; clone_size: -; v_call: TRBV12-3/TRBV12-4; j_call: TRBJ1-4; cdr3_nt: TGTGCCAGCAGTTTAAGCAGGAACGAAAAACTGTTTTTT; cdr3_aa: CASSLSRNEKLFF
d_call: -; clone_size: -; v_call: TRBV11-2; j_call: TRBJ2-2; cdr3_nt: TGTGCCAGCAGCTTAGGAGGGGGGAACACCGGGGAGCTGTTTTTT; cdr3_aa: CASSLGGGNTGELFF
d_call: -; clone_size: -; v_call: TRBV30; j_call: TRBJ1-1; cdr3_nt: TGTGCCTGGAGACTACAGAACACTGAAGCTTTCTTT; cdr3_aa: CAWRLQNTEAFF
d_call: -; clone_size: once; v_call: TRBV5-4; j_call: TRBJ2-7; cdr3_nt: TGTGCCAGCAGCTTGGACAGGGCTCGGGAGCAGTACTTC; cdr3_aa: CASSLDRAREQYF
d_call: -; clone_size: -; v_call: TRBV15; j_call: TRBJ2-1; cdr3_nt: TGTGCCACCAGCAAAGGACTCCCTGCTGGTGAGCAGTTCTTC; cdr3_aa: CATSKGLPAGEQFF
d_call: TRBD1; clone_size: -; v_call: TRBV5-1; j_call: TRBJ2-3; cdr3_nt: TGCGCCAGCAGTCTCGGACAGGGGGTGGATACGCAGTATTTT; cdr3_aa: CASSLGQGVDTQYF
d_call: TRBD2; clone_size: -; v_call: TRBV28; j_call: TRBJ2-1; cdr3_nt: TGTGCCAGCAGTTCGGCTAGCGGGAGCTCCTACAATGAGCAGTTCTTC; cdr3_aa: CASSSASGSSYNEQFF
d_call: -; clone_size: -; v_call: TRBV20-1; j_call: TRBJ2-1; cdr3_nt: TGCAGTGCTAGTAAGCGTAGCTCCTACAATGAGCAGTTCTTC; cdr3_aa: CSASKRSSYNEQFF
d_call: -; clone_size: -; v_call: TRBV5-1; j_call: TRBJ2-2; cdr3_nt: TGCGCCAGCAGCGCACAGGCGAACACCGGGGAGCTGTTTTTT; cdr3_aa: CASSAQANTGELFF
d_call: -; clone_size: -; v_call: TRBV2; j_call: TRBJ2-1; cdr3_nt: TGTGCCAGCAGTGAAGGGGGAGAAAGGGACAATGAGCAGTTCTTC; cdr3_aa: CASSEGGERDNEQFF
d_call: TRBD2; clone_size: -; v_call: TRBV5-1; j_call: TRBJ2-1; cdr3_nt: TGCGCCAGCAGCTACTCTAGCGGGAGCGTCTACAATGAGCAGTTCTTC; cdr3_aa: CASSYSSGSVYNEQFF
d_call: TRBD2; clone_size: -; v_call: TRBV27; j_call: TRBJ2-3; cdr3_nt: TGTTCCGGGGGGACTAGCGGAGCAGATACGCAGTATTTT; cdr3_aa: CSGGTSGADTQYF
d_call: TRBD2; clone_size: -; v_call: TRBV18; j_call: TRBJ2-1; cdr3_nt: TGTGCCAGCGGACTGGGGGAGGGCCTCCATGAGCAGTTCTTC; cdr3_aa: CASGLGEGLHEQFF
d_call: -; clone_size: -; v_call: TRBV9; j_call: TRBJ2-2; cdr3_nt: TGTGCCAGCAGCGTGGCCCCCAGCGGGGAGCTGTTTTTT; cdr3_aa: CASSVAPSGELFF
d_call: TRBD1; clone_size: -; v_call: TRBV13; j_call: TRBJ1-1; cdr3_nt: TGTGCCAGCAGCTCGACAGGGGGCACTGAAGCTTTCTTT; cdr3_aa: CASSSTGGTEAFF
d_call: -; clone_size: -; v_call: TRBV6-6; j_call: TRBJ1-2; cdr3_nt: TGTGCCAGCAGCGGGGGATTGGATGGCTACACCTTC; cdr3_aa: CASSGGLDGYTF
d_call: -; clone_size: -; v_call: TRBV6-5; j_call: TRBJ2-3; cdr3_nt: TGTGCCAGCAGTAAGGTATTGGCGGGACCAGATACGCAGTATTTT; cdr3_aa: CASSKVLAGPDTQYF
d_call: -; clone_size: -; v_call: TRBV4-2; j_call: TRBJ2-6; cdr3_nt: TGTGCCAGCAGCCAAGACTTATCTGGGGCCAACGTCCTGACTTTC; cdr3_aa: CASSQDLSGANVLTF
d_call: -; clone_size: -; v_call: TRBV14; j_call: TRBJ2-7; cdr3_nt: TGTGCCAGCAGCCAACAGTACGAGCAGTACTTC; cdr3_aa: CASSQQYEQYF
d_call: TRBD1; clone_size: -; v_call: TRBV18; j_call: TRBJ1-2; cdr3_nt: TGTGCCAGCTCACCCGGGACAGGGAACAACTATGGCTACACCTTC; cdr3_aa: CASSPGTGNNYGYTF
d_call: -; clone_size: -; v_call: TRBV4-3; j_call: TRBJ1-5; cdr3_nt: TGCGCCAGCAGCCAAGATTTGGGGGGGAGCAATCAGCCCCAGCATTTT; cdr3_aa: CASSQDLGGSNQPQHF
d_call: -; clone_size: -; v_call: TRBV21-1; j_call: TRBJ2-5; cdr3_nt: TGTGCCAGCAGCAAAGGAACTAGGGAGGGAGAGACCCAGTACTTC; cdr3_aa: CASSKGTREGETQYF
d_call: -; clone_size: -; v_call: TRBV28; j_call: TRBJ2-1; cdr3_nt: TGTGCCAGCAGTTCGGTAGCGGTGAGATACAATGAGCAGTTCTTC; cdr3_aa: CASSSVAVRYNEQFF